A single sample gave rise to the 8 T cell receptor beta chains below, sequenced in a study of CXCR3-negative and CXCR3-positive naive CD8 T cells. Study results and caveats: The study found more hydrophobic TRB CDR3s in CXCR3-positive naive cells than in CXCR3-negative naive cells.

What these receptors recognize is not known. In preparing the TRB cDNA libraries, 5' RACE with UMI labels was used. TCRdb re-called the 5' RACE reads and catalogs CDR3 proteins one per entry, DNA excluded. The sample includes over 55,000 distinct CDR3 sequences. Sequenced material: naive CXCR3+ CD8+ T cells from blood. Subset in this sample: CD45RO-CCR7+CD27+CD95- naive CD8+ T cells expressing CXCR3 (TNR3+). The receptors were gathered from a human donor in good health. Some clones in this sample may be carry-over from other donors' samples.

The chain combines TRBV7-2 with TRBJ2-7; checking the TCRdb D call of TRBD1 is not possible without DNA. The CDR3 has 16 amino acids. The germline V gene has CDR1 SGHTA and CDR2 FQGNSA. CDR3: CASSADPGQGPYEQYF.

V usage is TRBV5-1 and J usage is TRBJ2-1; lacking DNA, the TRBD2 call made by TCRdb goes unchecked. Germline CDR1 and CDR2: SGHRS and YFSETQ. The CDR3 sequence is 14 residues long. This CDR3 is CASTHSLAGNEQFF.

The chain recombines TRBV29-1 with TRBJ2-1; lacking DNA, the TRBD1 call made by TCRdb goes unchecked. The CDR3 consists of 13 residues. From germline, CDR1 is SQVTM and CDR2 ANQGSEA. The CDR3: CSVGAGAYNEQFF.

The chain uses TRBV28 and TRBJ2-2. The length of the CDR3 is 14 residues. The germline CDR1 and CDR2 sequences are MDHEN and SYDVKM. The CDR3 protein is CASLPRLNTGELFF.

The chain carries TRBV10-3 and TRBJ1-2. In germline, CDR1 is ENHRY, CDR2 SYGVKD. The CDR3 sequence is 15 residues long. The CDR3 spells CAISESADDSYGYTF.

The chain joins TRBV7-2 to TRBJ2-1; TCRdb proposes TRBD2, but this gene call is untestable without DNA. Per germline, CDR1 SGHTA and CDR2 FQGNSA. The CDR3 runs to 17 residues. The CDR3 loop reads CASSSPAELSSYNEQFF. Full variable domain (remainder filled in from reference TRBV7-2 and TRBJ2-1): GAGVSQSPSNKVTEKGKDVELRCDPISGHTALYWYRQSLGQGLEFLIYFQGNSAPDKSGLPSDRFSAERTGGSVSTLTIQRTQQEDSAVYLCASSSPAELSSYNEQFFGPGTRLTVL.

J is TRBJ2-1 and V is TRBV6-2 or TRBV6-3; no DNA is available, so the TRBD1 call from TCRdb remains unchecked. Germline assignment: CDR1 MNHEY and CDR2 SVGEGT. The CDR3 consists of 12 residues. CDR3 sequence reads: CASLQASGEQFF.

CDR3 residues: CASRGVPRSYEQYF. J is TRBJ2-7 and V is TRBV21-1; TCRdb designates TRBD2, a call that cannot be tested without DNA. TRBV21-1 is a known pseudogene. This CDR3 comprises 14 residues.